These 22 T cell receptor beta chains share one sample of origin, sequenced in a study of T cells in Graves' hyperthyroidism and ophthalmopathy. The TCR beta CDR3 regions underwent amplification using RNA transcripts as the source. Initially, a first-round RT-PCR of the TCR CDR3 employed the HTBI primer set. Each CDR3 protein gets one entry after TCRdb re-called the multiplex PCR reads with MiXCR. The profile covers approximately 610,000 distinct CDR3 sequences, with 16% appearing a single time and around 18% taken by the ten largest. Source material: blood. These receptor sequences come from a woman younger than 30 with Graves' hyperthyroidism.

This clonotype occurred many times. Written as DNA, the CDR3 is TGTGCCAGCAGTGAATTACAGACAGGGGGCGCGAGAAGTGGCTACGAGCAGTACTTC. It specifies CASSELQTGGARSGYEQYF. The chain couples TRBV25-1 to TRBJ2-7, with TRBD1 matching 10 bases. The junction had 15 bases not matched to a gene; V was cut back by 1 base and J by 3 bases. Germline V gene sequence: CDR1 MGHDK, CDR2 SYGVNS. This CDR3 contains 19 residues.

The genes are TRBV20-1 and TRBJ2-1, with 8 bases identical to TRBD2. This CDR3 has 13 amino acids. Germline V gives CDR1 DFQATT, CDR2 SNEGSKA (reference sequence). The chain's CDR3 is CRFSGIRLNEQFF. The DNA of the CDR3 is TGCAGGTTTAGCGGGATTCGTCTAAATGAGCAGTTCTTC.

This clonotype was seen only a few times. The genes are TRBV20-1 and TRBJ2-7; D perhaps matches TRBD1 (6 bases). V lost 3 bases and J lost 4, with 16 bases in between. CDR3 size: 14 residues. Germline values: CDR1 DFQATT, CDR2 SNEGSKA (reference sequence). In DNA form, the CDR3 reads TGCAGTGCTAGGGCCGGGACATCGACGTACGAGCAGTACTTC. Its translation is CSARAGTSTYEQYF.

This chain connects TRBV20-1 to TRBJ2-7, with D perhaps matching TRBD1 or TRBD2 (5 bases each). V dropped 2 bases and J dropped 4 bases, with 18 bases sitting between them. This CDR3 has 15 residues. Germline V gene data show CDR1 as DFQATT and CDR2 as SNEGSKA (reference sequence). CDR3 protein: CSARLPRGSTYEQYF. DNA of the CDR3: TGCAGTGCTAGACTTCCGAGGGGATCTACGTACGAGCAGTACTTC.

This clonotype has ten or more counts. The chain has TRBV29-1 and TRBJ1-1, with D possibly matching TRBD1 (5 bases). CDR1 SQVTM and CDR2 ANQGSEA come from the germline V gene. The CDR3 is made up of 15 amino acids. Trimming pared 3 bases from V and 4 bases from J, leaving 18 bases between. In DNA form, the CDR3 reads TGCAGCGTTGAGGGTTCGGTTCCGAGGGGCACTGAAGCTTTCTTT. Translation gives CSVEGSVPRGTEAFF. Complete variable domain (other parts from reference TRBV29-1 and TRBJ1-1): SAVISQKPSRDICQRGTSLTIQCQVDSQVTMMFWYRQQPGQSLTLIATANQGSEATYESGFVIDKFPISRPNLTFSTLTVSNMSPEDSSIYLCSVEGSVPRGTEAFFGQGTRLTVV.

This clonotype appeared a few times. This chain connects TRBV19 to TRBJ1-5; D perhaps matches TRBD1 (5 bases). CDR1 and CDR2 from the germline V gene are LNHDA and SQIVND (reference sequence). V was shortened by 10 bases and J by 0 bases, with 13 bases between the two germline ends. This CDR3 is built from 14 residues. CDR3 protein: CATDSEYSNQPQHF. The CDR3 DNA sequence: TGTGCCACAGACAGCGAATATAGCAATCAGCCCCAGCATTTT.

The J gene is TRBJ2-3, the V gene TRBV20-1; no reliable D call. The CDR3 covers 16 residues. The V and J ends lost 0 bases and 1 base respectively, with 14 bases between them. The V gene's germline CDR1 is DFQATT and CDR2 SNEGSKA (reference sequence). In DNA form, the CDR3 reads TGCAGTGCTAGAGATTATTGGGCCCCCGGCACAGATACGCAGTATTTT. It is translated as CSARDYWAPGTDTQYF.

In nucleotides, the CDR3 is TGTGCCAGTAGTATGACAACCAGCCTCGAGCAGTACTTC. It codes for CASSMTTSLEQYF. The chain carries TRBV19 and TRBJ2-7; no firm D call. This CDR3 region has 13 residues. Germline CDR1 LNHDA, CDR2 SQIVND (reference sequence). The V end was cut by 3 bases, the J end by 6 bases, with 12 bases between.

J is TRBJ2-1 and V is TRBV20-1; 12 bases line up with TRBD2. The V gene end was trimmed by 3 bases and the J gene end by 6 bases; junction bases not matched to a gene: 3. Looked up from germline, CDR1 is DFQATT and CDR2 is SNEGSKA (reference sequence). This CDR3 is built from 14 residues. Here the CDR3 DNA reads TGCAGTGCTAGTGGACTAGCGGGATCCAATGAGCAGTTCTTC. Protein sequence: CSASGLAGSNEQFF.

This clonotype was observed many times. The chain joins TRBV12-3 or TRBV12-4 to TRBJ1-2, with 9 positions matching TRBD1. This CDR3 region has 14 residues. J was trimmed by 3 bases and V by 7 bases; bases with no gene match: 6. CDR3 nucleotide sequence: TGTGCCAGCACTTTGACAGGGGGGGACTATGGCTACACCTTC. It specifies CASTLTGGDYGYTF.

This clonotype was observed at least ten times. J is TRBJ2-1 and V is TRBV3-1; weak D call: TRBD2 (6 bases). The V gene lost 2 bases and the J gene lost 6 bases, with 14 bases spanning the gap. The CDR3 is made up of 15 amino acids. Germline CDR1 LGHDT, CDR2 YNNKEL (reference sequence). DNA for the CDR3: TGTGCCAGCAGCCAAAGCCTTGGACTATTCAATGAGCAGTTCTTC. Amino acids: CASSQSLGLFNEQFF.

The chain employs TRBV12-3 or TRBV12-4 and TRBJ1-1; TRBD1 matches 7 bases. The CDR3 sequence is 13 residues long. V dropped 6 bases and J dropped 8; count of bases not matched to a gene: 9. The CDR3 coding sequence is TGTGCCAGCAGGTATATCCGGGACAGCGAAGCTTTCTTT. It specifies CASRYIRDSEAFF.

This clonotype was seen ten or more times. In nucleotides, the CDR3 is TGTGCCAGCAGCCGGGACGGGAACACAGATACGCAGTATTTT. It codes for CASSRDGNTDTQYF. This chain connects TRBV7-9 to TRBJ2-3; D is possibly TRBD1 or TRBD2 (5 bases each). V shed 5 bases and J shed 2 bases, with 11 bases lying between them. The CDR3 extends over 14 amino acids. Germline-derived CDR1 and CDR2 are SEHNR and FQNEAQ (reference sequence).

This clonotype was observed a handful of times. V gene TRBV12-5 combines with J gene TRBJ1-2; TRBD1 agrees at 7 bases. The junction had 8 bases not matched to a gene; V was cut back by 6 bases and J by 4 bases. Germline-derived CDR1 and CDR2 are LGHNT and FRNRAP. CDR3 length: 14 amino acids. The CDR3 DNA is TGTGCTAGTGGACTGGAGGGGGCCCGCTATGGCTACACCTTC. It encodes CASGLEGARYGYTF.

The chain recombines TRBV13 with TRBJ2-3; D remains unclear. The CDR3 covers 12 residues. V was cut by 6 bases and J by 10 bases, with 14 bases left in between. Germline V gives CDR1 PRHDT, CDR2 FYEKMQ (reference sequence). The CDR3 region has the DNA TGTGCCAGCAGGACCACTCCAGGTCCGCAGTATTTT. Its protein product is CASRTTPGPQYF.

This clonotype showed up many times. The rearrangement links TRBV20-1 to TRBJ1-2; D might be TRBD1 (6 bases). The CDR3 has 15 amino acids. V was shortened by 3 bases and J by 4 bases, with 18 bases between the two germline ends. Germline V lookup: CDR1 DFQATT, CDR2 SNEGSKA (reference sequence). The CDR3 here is CSARAVEGVVYGYTF. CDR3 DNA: TGCAGTGCTAGGGCGGTTGAGGGGGTGGTCTATGGCTACACCTTC.

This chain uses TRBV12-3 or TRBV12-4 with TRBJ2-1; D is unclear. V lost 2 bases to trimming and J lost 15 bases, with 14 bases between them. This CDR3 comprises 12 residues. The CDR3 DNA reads TGTGCCAGCAGTTTAAGTGGTGGCAGGCTGTTCTTC. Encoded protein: CASSLSGGRLFF.

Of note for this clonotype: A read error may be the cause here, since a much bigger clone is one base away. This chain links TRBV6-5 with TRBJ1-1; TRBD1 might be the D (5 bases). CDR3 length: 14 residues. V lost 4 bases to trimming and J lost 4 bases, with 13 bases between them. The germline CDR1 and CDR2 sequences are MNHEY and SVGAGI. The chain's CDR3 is CASSSWGGSTEAFF. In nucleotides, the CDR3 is TGTGCCAGCAGTTCTTGGGGGGGGAGCACTGAAGCTTTCTTT.

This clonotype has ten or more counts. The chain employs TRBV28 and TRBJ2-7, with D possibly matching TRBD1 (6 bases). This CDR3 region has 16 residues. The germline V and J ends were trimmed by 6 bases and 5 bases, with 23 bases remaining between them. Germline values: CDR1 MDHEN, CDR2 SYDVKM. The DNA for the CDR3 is TGTGCCAGCAGCTCCGGCAGGGCACAGGGTTACCACGAGCAGTACTTC. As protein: CASSSGRAQGYHEQYF.

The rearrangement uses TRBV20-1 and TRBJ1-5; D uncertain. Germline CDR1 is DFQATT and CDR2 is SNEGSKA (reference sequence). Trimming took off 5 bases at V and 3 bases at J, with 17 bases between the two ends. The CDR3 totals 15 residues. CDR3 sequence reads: CSAEALEMDNQPQHF. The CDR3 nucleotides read TGCAGTGCTGAAGCCCTCGAGATGGACAATCAGCCCCAGCATTTT.

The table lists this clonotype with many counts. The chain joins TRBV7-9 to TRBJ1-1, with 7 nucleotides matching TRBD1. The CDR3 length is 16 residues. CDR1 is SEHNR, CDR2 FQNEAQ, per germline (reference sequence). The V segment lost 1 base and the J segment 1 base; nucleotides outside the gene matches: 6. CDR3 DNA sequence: TGTGCCAGCAGCTTAGGAGGGGGCCGCAGGAACACTGAAGCTTTCTTT. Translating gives CASSLGGGRRNTEAFF.

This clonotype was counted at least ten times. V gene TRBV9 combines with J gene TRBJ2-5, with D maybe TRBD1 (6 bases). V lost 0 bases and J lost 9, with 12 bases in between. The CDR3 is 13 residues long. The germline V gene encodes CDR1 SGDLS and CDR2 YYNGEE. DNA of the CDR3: TGTGCCAGCAGCGTAGATGAGGCAGGGGCCCAGTACTTC. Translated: CASSVDEAGAQYF.